The subject of this entry is one T cell receptor beta chain. Its antigen is unknown. No per-base quality is available; no much larger clone lies one base away. For unsorted PBMC libraries, 2 million PBMCs were used after storage in RNAlater at -80 degrees C until RNA extraction. Multiple sclerosis patients were enrolled in a US clinical protocol under which disease progression was evaluated by magnetic resonance imaging. PBMCs were separated from peripheral blood using Ficoll-Hypaque density gradient centrifugation and then cryopreserved in liquid nitrogen. These data come from a study of neurological immune-mediated disorders (dated by TCRdb to between 2018 and 2021). Study-wide context: Among the roughly 35 multiple sclerosis patients, roughly 31 had relapsing-remitting MS and 3 had secondary progressive MS. Peripheral blood TCR-beta repertoires from HTLV-I-associated myelopathy (HAM/TSP) patients, multiple sclerosis patients and healthy controls were compared by UMI-based sequencing. The roughly 110 TCR-beta libraries covered PBMC samples along with longitudinal samples, technical triplicates, and paired sorted CD4+ and CD8+ T-cell subsets. Of the 68 subjects in the cohort, around 14 were HAM/TSP patients, about 34 were multiple sclerosis patients, and 20 were healthy controls. The research as a whole found: TCR clonal expansion was highest in HAM/TSP patients and lowest in MS patients, with MS patients falling below even healthy controls. Across subjects, expanded clones never shared an identical CDR3 amino acid sequence, which suggests that the TCR-beta repertoires in every group were private. In phylogenetic analysis, the repertoires of 18 of 34 MS patients grouped into a cluster of related CDR3 sequences, which suggests a possible signature at the repertoire level. No association of the MS cluster with clinical or MRI features was observed, and the need for larger cohorts was stated by the authors.

cDNA was synthesized by template-switch 5'RACE using a primer with a 10-nucleotide random unique molecular identifier that tagged each TCR transcript. Each sequencing run produced over 180 million TCR-beta sequences covering 15-18 subjects. The RNeasy kit was used for extraction of total RNA. The KAPA Real-time Library Amplification kit was used to amplify TCR-beta VDJ regions with primers targeting the TCR constant region and the 5'RACE anchor. Sample indexes and Illumina adaptors were added in a first PCR, and a second PCR then increased library yield. The roughly 650 bp TCR product was size-selected on a 2% E-gel SizeSelection system after Ampure bead purification. Before pooling, libraries had their quality checked on a Bioanalyzer, their concentration measured with Qubit, and their quantity determined with the Kapa Library Quantification kit. An Illumina HiSeq 2500 sequenced the libraries paired-end 2 x 150 bp. To increase sequence diversity, about 25-30% phiX was spiked into each library pool. Per the original workflow: Quality-filtered reads were processed with the UMI-based MiGEC pipeline, which removed over 75% of raw TCR sequences during error correction. VDJ genes were aligned to IMGT germline references, and each clonotype was defined by a unique CDR3 amino acid sequence together with V-J genes. VDJtools evaluated clonal expansion, Shannon diversity and CDR3 relatedness (CalcPairwiseDistances, ClusterSamples); CLCbio workbench built phylogenetic trees. Expanded clones were defined as having at least 8 unique UMIs, based on coefficient-of-variation modelling across technical triplicates. TCRdb itself trimmed the public reads at Q25 with fastp, ran MiXCR and retained productive beta chains. Records with the same CDR3 protein are collapsed into one entry carrying the most frequent genes and DNA. These V and J calls derive from TCRdb rather than the authors' analysis. This sample comprises 95,000 or so distinct CDR3 sequences, roughly 4% of them detected only once. The ten largest clones take up 5.5% to 6.5% of the sample.

This TCR derives from a woman younger than 30 with multiple sclerosis. Sequencing input: PBMCs.

The DNA sequence reads TGTGCCAGCAGCTTAGTTCGCGGGGGGGGGCAAGAGACCCAGTACTTC. It translates to CASSLVRGGGQETQYF. The chain was built from TRBV7-2 and TRBJ2-5; TRBD2 lines up with 9 middle nucleotides. The germline V gene encodes CDR1 SGHTA and CDR2 FQGNSA. The CDR3 runs 16 amino acids, cysteine and phenylalanine included. The only DNA kept is the CDR3, 48 bases in frame from the first base. At the junction V is shortened by 1 base and J by 2 bases; bases outside the gene matches: 5. Extended through the reference TRBV7-2 and TRBJ2-5 proteins, this CDR3 yields the full variable domain: GAGVSQSPSNKVTEKGKDVELRCDPISGHTALYWYRQSLGQGLEFLIYFQGNSAPDKSGLPSDRFSAERTGGSVSTLTIQRTQQEDSAVYLCASSLVRGGGQETQYFGPGTRLLVL.